These 21 T cell receptor beta chains came from one sample sequenced in a study of lymphopenia after photon versus proton radiotherapy. TCRdb's copy holds only in-frame clones and misses some; the assay was immunoSEQ multiplex PCR. The table lists 70,000 or so clones, about 90% of them singletons. Sample: peripheral blood, taken from a patient treated with photon-based radiotherapy. These receptors were taken from a woman aged 40 to 50 with cholangiocarcinoma.

The chain combines TRBV30 with TRBJ2-2; the match to TRBD2 covers 16 bases. Germline loops: CDR1 GTSNPN, CDR2 SVGIG (reference sequence). Trimming cost V 7 bases and J 5 bases; bases outside gene matches: 10. The CDR3 contains 17 residues. This chain's CDR3 is CASSGTSGRARTGELFF. The CDR3 DNA reads as TGTGCCTCCTCCGGGACTAGCGGGAGGGCACGGACCGGGGAGCTGTTTTTT.

Here the CDR3 DNA reads TGTGCCAGCAGTGACAACAGGAATGGCTACACCTTC. The encoded protein is CASSDNRNGYTF. This rearrangement joins TRBV6-1 to TRBJ1-2, with a weak D call TRBD1 (5 bases). In germline, CDR1 is MNHNS, CDR2 SASEGT. V lost 3 bases and J lost 6, with 8 bases in between. The CDR3 length is 12 residues.

This rearrangement joins TRBV11-2 to TRBJ1-2; D not resolved. Germline lookup yields CDR1 SGHAT and CDR2 FQNNGV. The CDR3 has 14 amino acids. V was clipped by 3 bases and J by 0 bases, with 8 bases between them. The CDR3, as DNA: TGTGCCAGCAGCTTTGATGGGCCTAACTATGGCTACACCTTC. It specifies CASSFDGPNYGYTF.

The CDR3 protein is CASSVGTGLGDYGYTF. The CDR3 nucleotides read TGTGCCAGCAGCGTCGGGACAGGGTTGGGGGACTATGGCTACACCTTC. This chain links TRBV28 with TRBJ1-2; 9 bases are shared with TRBD1. The CDR3 is 16 amino acids. Germline CDR1 MDHEN, CDR2 SYDVKM. The V gene end was trimmed by 6 bases and the J gene end by 3 bases; junction bases not matched to a gene: 11.

This clone was observed a single time. This chain joins TRBV10-2 and TRBJ1-1; tentative D call: TRBD1 (5 bases). V was shortened by 4 bases and J by 7 bases, with 16 bases between the two germline ends. CDR1 and CDR2 from the germline V gene are WSHSY and SAAADI. The CDR3 loop spans 14 amino acids. The CDR3 bases are TGCGCCAGCAGTGTTGATGGGACGTCGGGTGAAGCTTTCTTT. It is translated as CASSVDGTSGEAFF.

The CDR3 reads CASSEYGMETQYF. CDR3 nucleotides: TGTGCCAGCAGTGAATACGGTATGGAGACCCAGTACTTC. This chain uses TRBV25-1 with TRBJ2-5; D is unclear. Trimming took 0 bases from V and 5 from J, leaving 7 bases between them. This CDR3 spans 13 amino acids. Per the germline V gene, CDR1 is MGHDK and CDR2 is SYGVNS.

The J gene is TRBJ1-3, the V gene TRBV4-1, with TRBD1 matching over 7 bases. Germline trimming cut 6 bases from V and 2 bases from J; bases unmatched to any gene: 13. CDR1 and CDR2 from the germline V gene are MGHRA and YSYEKL. The CDR3 extends over 17 amino acids. CDR3 nucleotides: TGCGCCAGCAGTCCGACGACAGGGACGCGGGCTGGAAACACCATATATTTT. As protein: CASSPTTGTRAGNTIYF.

In its sample, this clone was seen once. The rearrangement links TRBV27 to TRBJ2-3, with TRBD1 matching over 7 bases. Germline V gene sequence: CDR1 MNHEY, CDR2 SMNVEV (reference sequence). The CDR3 loop spans 15 amino acids. The V segment lost 8 bases and the J segment 2 bases; nucleotides outside the gene matches: 10. The CDR3 DNA is TGTGCCAGCCGGATCCGGGACAGTTACACAGATACGCAGTATTTT. It translates to CASRIRDSYTDTQYF.

For the CDR3, the DNA is TGCGCCAGCAGCTTCCTCACCGGGACTAGTTTCGATGAGCAGTTCTTC. Translated: CASSFLTGTSFDEQFF. This sequence joins TRBV5-1 and TRBJ2-1; 8 positions match TRBD2. Per germline, CDR1 SGHRS and CDR2 YFSETQ. This CDR3 has 16 residues. V lost 2 bases to trimming and J lost 8 bases; unmatched junction nucleotides: 12.

The chain uses TRBV7-6 and TRBJ2-5, with 8 nucleotides matching TRBD1. Germline CDR1 and CDR2: SGHVS and FNYEAQ. The length of the CDR3 is 14 residues. V shed 5 bases, J shed 5 bases, and the junction held 7 bases outside the gene matches. The CDR3 is CASSAQGAQETQYF. Written as DNA, the CDR3 is TGTGCCAGCAGCGCCCAGGGGGCGCAGGAGACCCAGTACTTC.

The chain employs TRBV6-6 and TRBJ2-3; 7 nucleotides match TRBD2. V shed 4 bases, J shed 8 bases, and the junction held 9 bases outside the gene matches. The CDR3 extends over 14 amino acids. CDR1 is MNHNY, CDR2 SVGAGI, per germline (reference sequence). The CDR3 coding sequence is TGTGCCAGCAGTTTAACGGCGGGAGAGGGTACGCAGTATTTT. Protein: CASSLTAGEGTQYF.

V usage is TRBV30 and J usage is TRBJ1-5; D is possibly TRBD1 (5 bases). CDR1 and CDR2 (germline): GTSNPN, SVGIG (reference sequence). Trimming shortened V by 3 bases and J by 4 bases, and 13 bases separated the two germline ends. The CDR3 consists of 14 residues. CDR3 DNA: TGTGCCTGGAGCGCGGGGACGGGGAATCAGCCCCAGCATTTT. Its protein product is CAWSAGTGNQPQHF.

V gene TRBV5-1 combines with J gene TRBJ1-1; D perhaps matches TRBD1 (5 bases). The CDR3 length is 13 residues. The germline V and J ends were trimmed by 7 bases and 1 base, with 11 bases remaining between them. Per the germline V gene, CDR1 is SGHRS and CDR2 is YFSETQ. This CDR3 is CASAGFRNTEAFF. The CDR3 nucleotides are TGCGCCAGCGCAGGGTTTCGGAACACTGAAGCTTTCTTT.

The chain joins TRBV28 to TRBJ2-3; 8 bases are a match to TRBD1. The CDR3 runs 15 residues. The trim removed 5 bases at V and 2 bases at J, leaving 6 bases unmatched. Germline V CDR1 and CDR2: MDHEN, SYDVKM. The CDR3 sequence: CASSLRQGYTDTQYF. The DNA for the CDR3 is TGTGCCAGCAGTCTACGACAGGGGTACACAGATACGCAGTATTTT. The full variable domain, in which reference TRBV28 and TRBJ2-3 provide the parts outside the CDR3, is DVKVTQSSRYLVKRTGEKVFLECVQDMDHENMFWYRQDPGLGLRLIYFSYDVKMKEKGDIPEGYSVSREKKERFSLILESASTNQTSMYLCASSLRQGYTDTQYFGPGTRLTVL.

This chain links TRBV2 with TRBJ2-2; 8 bases line up with TRBD1. CDR1 and CDR2 (germline): SNHLY, FYNNEI. The CDR3 runs 13 residues. V lost 10 bases and J lost 1; bases outside the gene matches: 2. In nucleotides, the CDR3 is TGTGCCACCGGACAGGGGAACACCGGGGAGCTGTTTTTT. It is translated as CATGQGNTGELFF.

The V call is TRBV5-6, the J call TRBJ2-1; possibly TRBD1 for D (6 bases). The CDR3 has 13 amino acids. Trimming pared 4 bases from V and 6 bases from J, leaving 11 bases between. Germline CDR1 reads SGHDT; CDR2 reads YYEEEE. The CDR3 DNA follows: TGTGCCAGCAGCACGGGACACCCCAATGAGCAGTTCTTC. It yields the protein CASSTGHPNEQFF.

The gene calls are TRBV7-9 and TRBJ2-6; 8 bases line up with TRBD1. Germline assignment: CDR1 SEHNR and CDR2 FQNEAQ (reference sequence). This CDR3 has 17 residues. Trimming cost V 4 bases and J 0 bases; bases outside gene matches: 5. CDR3 amino acids: CASSSRQGSSGANVLTF. CDR3 nucleotides: TGTGCCAGCAGCTCCCGACAGGGGAGCTCTGGGGCCAACGTCCTGACTTTC.

Notes on this clone: This sample also contains other DNA sequences that code for the same CDR3. This chain uses TRBV9 with TRBJ1-3; D is undetermined. This CDR3 comprises 15 residues. The germline gives CDR1 SGDLS, CDR2 YYNGEE. V was shortened by 3 bases and J by 5 bases, with 15 bases between the two germline ends. The CDR3 DNA reads TGTGCCAGCAGCGCTTCAGGCGGTTGGAGAAACACCATATATTTT. Amino acids: CASSASGGWRNTIYF.

The V and J genes are TRBV7-9 and TRBJ2-2; D not resolved. Trimming stripped 5 bases from V and 4 bases from J, with 14 bases between. Germline V gene sequence: CDR1 SEHNR, CDR2 FQNEAQ (reference sequence). This CDR3 has 15 amino acids. The CDR3: CASSVSGPTTGELFF. The DNA for the CDR3 is TGTGCCAGCAGCGTTTCCGGGCCTACCACCGGGGAGCTGTTTTTT.

The rearrangement uses TRBV7-8 and TRBJ2-1; 13 positions match TRBD2. Germline trimming cut 1 base from V and 6 bases from J; bases unmatched to any gene: 12. CDR3 length: 19 residues. Germline assignment: CDR1 SGHVS and CDR2 FQNEAQ. The CDR3 nucleotides read TGTGCCAGCAGCTTAGTATCTCTACCCACTAGCGGGAGGGCCAATGAGCAGTTCTTC. It translates to CASSLVSLPTSGRANEQFF.

This chain links TRBV29-1 with TRBJ1-1; TRBD1 matches at 9 bases. This CDR3 has 12 amino acids. J lost 7 bases, V lost 7 bases, and 7 bases had no gene match. The germline V gene encodes CDR1 SQVTM and CDR2 ANQGSEA. CDR3 sequence: CSGRQGGIEAFF. In DNA form, the CDR3 reads TGCAGCGGTAGACAGGGGGGGATTGAAGCTTTCTTT.